This entry lists 14 T cell receptor beta chains sequenced from one sample in a study of blood T cell repertoires in COVID-19. TCRdb's copy holds only in-frame clones and misses some; the assay was immunoSEQ multiplex PCR. Here the sample spans more than 250,000 clones, 80% to 85% being singletons. Input material: PBMCs or T cells enriched from blood (not recorded which). All receptors come from a man between 40 and 49 years old who had been exposed to COVID-19.

The J gene is TRBJ2-1, the V gene TRBV7-9; TRBD2 aligns across 12 bases. This CDR3 is 18 amino acids long. V dropped 5 bases and J dropped 4; count of bases not matched to a gene: 12. Germline CDR1 reads SEHNR; CDR2 reads FQNEAQ (reference sequence). The CDR3 spells CASSLPASGRATYNEQFF. CDR3 sequence (DNA): TGTGCCAGCAGCCTACCTGCTAGCGGGAGGGCTACTTACAATGAGCAGTTCTTC.

V is TRBV18 and J is TRBJ2-3; weak D call: TRBD1 (6 bases). Germline CDR1 KGHSH, CDR2 LQKENI. The CDR3 has 15 amino acids. V was cut by 1 base and J by 1 base, with 9 bases left in between. The CDR3 bases are TGTGCCAGCTCACCACGGTCAGGGGGCACAGATACGCAGTATTTT. Translating it yields CASSPRSGGTDTQYF.

The chain uses TRBV5-1 and TRBJ2-2; unclear D gene. CDR3 length: 14 residues. Looked up from germline, CDR1 is SGHRS and CDR2 is YFSETQ. The ends were cut back, 3 bases at V and 7 bases at J, with 13 bases in the middle. Here the CDR3 reads CASSSSPQVGELFF. The CDR3 DNA reads TGCGCCAGCAGCTCCTCGCCCCAGGTCGGGGAGCTGTTTTTT. The whole variable domain, remainder taken from reference TRBV5-1 and TRBJ2-2, is KAGVTQTPRYLIKTRGQQVTLSCSPISGHRSVSWYQQTPGQGLQFLFEYFSETQRNKGNFPGRFSGRQFSNSRSEMNVSTLELGDSALYLCASSSSPQVGELFFGEGSRLTVL.

The J gene is TRBJ2-2, the V gene TRBV5-4; D might be TRBD2 (6 bases). This CDR3 is built from 16 residues. The V end lost 4 bases, the J end lost 6 bases, and 19 bases lay between the germline ends. Germline V gene sequence: CDR1 SGHNT, CDR2 YYREEE (reference sequence). The CDR3 is CASSPTAGRGAGELFF. The DNA of the CDR3 is TGTGCCAGCAGCCCCACGGCCGGCCGCGGGGCCGGGGAGCTGTTTTTT.

The genes are TRBV19 and TRBJ2-7; TRBD1 matches at 7 bases. V trimming: 5 bases; J trimming: 3 bases; junction bases outside the gene matches: 4. Germline CDR1 LNHDA, CDR2 SQIVND (reference sequence). This CDR3 is 13 amino acids long. This CDR3 reads CASSPRGYYEQYF. The CDR3 nucleotides read TGTGCCAGTAGTCCCAGGGGGTACTACGAGCAGTACTTC.

This chain connects TRBV6-1 to TRBJ2-1, with 9 bases that match TRBD2. With V trimmed by 0 bases and J by 3 bases, 3 bases remained unmatched. The length of the CDR3 is 16 residues. Germline-derived CDR1 and CDR2 are MNHNS and SASEGT. The CDR3 bases are TGTGCCAGCAGTGAAGCCGATAGCGGGAGCTACAATGAGCAGTTCTTC. Amino acid sequence: CASSEADSGSYNEQFF.

The chain combines TRBV6-5 with TRBJ1-1, with 7 positions matching TRBD1. The CDR3 spans 15 residues. V lost 8 bases to trimming and J lost 1 base; unmatched junction nucleotides: 10. The V gene's germline CDR1 is MNHEY and CDR2 SVGAGI. The CDR3 DNA reads as TGTGCCAGCTCTGTTAGGGGGCGCGGGAACACTGAAGCTTTCTTT. The encoded protein is CASSVRGRGNTEAFF.

This chain uses TRBV7-3 with TRBJ2-7, with D tentatively TRBD2 (5 bases). This CDR3 contains 16 residues. Trimming pared 2 bases from V and 1 base from J, leaving 15 bases between. Germline CDR1 and CDR2: SGHTA and FQGTGA. The CDR3: CASSLRPGVASYEQYF. In DNA, the CDR3 is TGTGCCAGCAGCTTACGCCCCGGGGTCGCTTCCTACGAGCAGTACTTC.

The gene calls are TRBV6-5 and TRBJ1-2, with D unclear. The germline V and J ends were trimmed by 6 bases and 7 bases, with 21 bases remaining between them. This CDR3 has 15 residues. Germline CDR1 MNHEY, CDR2 SVGAGI. The CDR3 region has the DNA TGTGCCAGCAGCCCCCGTTTTCCTATGTCAGGTGGCTACACCTTC. It translates to CASSPRFPMSGGYTF.

This clone has a handful of counts. The chain links TRBV3-1 (or the pseudogene TRBV3-2) to TRBJ2-7; 7 positions match TRBD2. The J segment lost 0 bases and the V segment lost 2 bases, leaving 7 bases of the junction unmatched. From germline, CDR1 is LGHDT and CDR2 YNNKEL (reference sequence). The CDR3 is 16 residues long. CDR3 in DNA: TGTGCCAGCAGCCAAACGGGCGGGAGAAGCTCCTACGAGCAGTACTTC. The encoded protein is CASSQTGGRSSYEQYF.

This chain links TRBV28 with TRBJ2-7; TRBD1 matches 8 bases. Germline V CDR1 and CDR2: MDHEN, SYDVKM. Germline trimming cut 3 bases from V and 2 bases from J; bases unmatched to any gene: 9. The CDR3 is 16 amino acids. In nucleotides, the CDR3 is TGTGCCAGCAGTTTTCTTGCGCGGGACAGGACCTACGAGCAGTACTTC. Amino acids: CASSFLARDRTYEQYF.

The V and J genes are TRBV19 and TRBJ2-7, with a weak D call TRBD2 (6 bases). Germline V CDR1 and CDR2: LNHDA, SQIVND (reference sequence). The CDR3 length is 14 residues. Trimming cost V 6 bases and J 0 bases, with 12 bases left between them. The CDR3 region is CASSPAGLSYEQYF. In nucleotides, the CDR3 is TGTGCCAGTAGCCCTGCGGGGCTCTCCTACGAGCAGTACTTC.

The V and J genes are TRBV3-1 (or the pseudogene TRBV3-2) and TRBJ2-7, with 7 bases fitting TRBD2. The CDR3 consists of 14 residues. J lost 3 bases, V lost 3 bases, and 5 bases had no gene match. Germline V gives CDR1 LGHDT, CDR2 YNNKEL (reference sequence). This chain's CDR3 is CASSQGGTFYEQYF. As DNA, the CDR3 is TGTGCCAGCAGCCAGGGGGGGACTTTCTACGAGCAGTACTTC.

The rearrangement uses TRBV27 and TRBJ1-5, with D possibly being TRBD1 (6 bases). The germline V and J ends were trimmed by 6 bases and 0 bases, with 9 bases remaining between them. The CDR3 totals 14 residues. Germline CDR1 MNHEY, CDR2 SMNVEV (reference sequence). The CDR3 DNA follows: TGTGCCAGCAGGACAGGCAATAGCAATCAGCCCCAGCATTTT. Its translation is CASRTGNSNQPQHF.